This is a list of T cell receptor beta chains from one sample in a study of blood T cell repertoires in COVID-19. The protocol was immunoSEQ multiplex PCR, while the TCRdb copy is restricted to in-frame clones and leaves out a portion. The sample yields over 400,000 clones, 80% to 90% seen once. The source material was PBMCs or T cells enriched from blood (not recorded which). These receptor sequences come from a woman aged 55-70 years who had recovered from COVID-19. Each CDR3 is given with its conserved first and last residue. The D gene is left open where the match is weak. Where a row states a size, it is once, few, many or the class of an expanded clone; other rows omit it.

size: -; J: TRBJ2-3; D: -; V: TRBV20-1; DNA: TGCAGTGCTAGCGGGGGACCGTCCGGGTATTTT; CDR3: CSASGGPSGYF
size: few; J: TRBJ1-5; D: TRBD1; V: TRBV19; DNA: TGTGCCAGTAGTATTGGACAGGGGGCATATAGCAATCAGCCCCAGCATTTT; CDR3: CASSIGQGAYSNQPQHF
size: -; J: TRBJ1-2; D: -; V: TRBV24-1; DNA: TGTGCCACCAGTGATCCAGGGTCAGGGAAAGCCTACACCTTC; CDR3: CATSDPGSGKAYTF
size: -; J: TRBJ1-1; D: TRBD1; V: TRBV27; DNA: TGTGCCAGCAGTGACAGGGGCACGGGCACTGAAGCTTTCTTT; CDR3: CASSDRGTGTEAFF
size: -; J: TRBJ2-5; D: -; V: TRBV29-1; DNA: TGCAGCGTTGAACGAGGGGGCCAAGAGACCCAGTACTTC; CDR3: CSVERGGQETQYF
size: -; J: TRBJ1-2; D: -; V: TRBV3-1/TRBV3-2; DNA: TGTGCCAGCAGCCATAGCAGGGAATACTATGGCTACACCTTC; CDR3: CASSHSREYYGYTF
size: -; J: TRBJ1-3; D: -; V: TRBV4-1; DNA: TGCGCCAGCAGCCCTGCCGGTTCGACTGGAACAAACACCATATATTTT; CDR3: CASSPAGSTGTNTIYF
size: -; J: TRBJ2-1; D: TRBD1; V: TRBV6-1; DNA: TGTGCCAGCAGTGAACTCGAGGGGGCGAATGAGCAGTTCTTC; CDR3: CASSELEGANEQFF
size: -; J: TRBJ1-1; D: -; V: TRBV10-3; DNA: TGTGCCATCAGTGAGTCGGCAGCTGAAGCTTTCTTT; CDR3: CAISESAAEAFF
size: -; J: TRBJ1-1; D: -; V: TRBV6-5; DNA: TGTGCCAGCAGTTCCCTTAGAGGTACTGAAGCTTTCTTT; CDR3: CASSSLRGTEAFF
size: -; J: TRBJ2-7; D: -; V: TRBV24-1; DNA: TGTGCCACCAGTGATACTAGGGTCCACGAGCAGTACTTC; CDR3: CATSDTRVHEQYF
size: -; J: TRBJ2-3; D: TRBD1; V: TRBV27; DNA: TGTGCCAGCACTGGACAGGGGATTATAGATACGCAGTATTTT; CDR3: CASTGQGIIDTQYF
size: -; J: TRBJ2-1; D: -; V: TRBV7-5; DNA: TGTGCCAGAAGCGGAGACAGGGGGCCAACTCAGACCTACAATGAGCAGTTCTTC; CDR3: CARSGDRGPTQTYNEQFF
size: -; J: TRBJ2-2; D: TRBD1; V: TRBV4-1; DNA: TGCGCCAGCAGCCCTGGGACAGACACCGGGGAGCTGTTTTTT; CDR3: CASSPGTDTGELFF
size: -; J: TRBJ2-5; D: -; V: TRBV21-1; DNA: TGTGCCAGCAGCAAAGAGGAGTATGAGCGGGGGGATAACGGGGAGACCCAGTACTTC; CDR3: CASSKEEYERGDNGETQYF
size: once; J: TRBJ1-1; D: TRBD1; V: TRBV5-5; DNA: TGTGCCAGCAGCTTCGACAGGGTGAACACTGAAGCTTTCTTT; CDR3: CASSFDRVNTEAFF